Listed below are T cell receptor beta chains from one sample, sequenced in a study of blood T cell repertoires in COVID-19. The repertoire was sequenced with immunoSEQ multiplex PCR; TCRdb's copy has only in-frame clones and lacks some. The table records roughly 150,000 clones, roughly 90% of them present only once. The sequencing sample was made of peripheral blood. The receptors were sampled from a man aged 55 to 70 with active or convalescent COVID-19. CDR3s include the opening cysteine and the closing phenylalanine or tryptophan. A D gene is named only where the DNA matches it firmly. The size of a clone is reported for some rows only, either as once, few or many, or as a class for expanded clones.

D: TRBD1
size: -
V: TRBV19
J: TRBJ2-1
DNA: TGTGCCAGTATTCAGACAGGGCCATATAATGAGCAGTTCTTC
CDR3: CASIQTGPYNEQFF

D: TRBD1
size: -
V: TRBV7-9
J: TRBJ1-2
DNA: TGTGCCAGCAGCTTAGTCGACTACAGGGGAGTCTCTGGCTACACCTTC
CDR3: CASSLVDYRGVSGYTF

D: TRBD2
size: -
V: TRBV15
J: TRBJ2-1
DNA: TGTGCCACCAGCAGAGATGGGGCTAGCGGGAGGGCGAGGGAGCAGTTCTTC
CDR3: CATSRDGASGRAREQFF

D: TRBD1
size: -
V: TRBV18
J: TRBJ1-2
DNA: TGTGCCAGCTCACCCGGACGACAGGGGGATGGCTACACCTTC
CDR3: CASSPGRQGDGYTF

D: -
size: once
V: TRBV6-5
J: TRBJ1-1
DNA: TGTGCCAGCAACCGCGGGAACACTGAAGCTTTCTTT
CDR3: CASNRGNTEAFF

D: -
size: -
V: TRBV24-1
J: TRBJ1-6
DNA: TGTGCCACCAGTGATTTTCCCGCTACTTGCAAAGCCTCCTATAATTCACCCCTCCACTTT
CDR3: CATSDFPATCKASYNSPLHF

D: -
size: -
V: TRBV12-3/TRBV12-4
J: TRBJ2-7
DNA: TGTGCCAGCAGTTTCGGGGACGAGCAGTACTTC
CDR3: CASSFGDEQYF

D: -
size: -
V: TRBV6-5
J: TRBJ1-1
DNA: TGTGCCAGCAGTTACTCGATGGGGGGCACTGAAGCTTTCTTT
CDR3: CASSYSMGGTEAFF

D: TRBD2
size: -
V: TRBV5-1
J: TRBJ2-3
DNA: TGCGCCACCCGGGGGGGGGTGACAGATACGCAGTATTTT
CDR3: CATRGGVTDTQYF

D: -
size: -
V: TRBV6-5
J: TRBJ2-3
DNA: TGTGCCAGCAGTTACTCTAGCGGAAGCCGCACAGATACGCAGTATTTT
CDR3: CASSYSSGSRTDTQYF

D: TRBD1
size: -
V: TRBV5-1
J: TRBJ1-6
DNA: TGCGCCAGCAGTTTGGGACAGTTCCTGGGTTCACCCCTCCACTTT
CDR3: CASSLGQFLGSPLHF

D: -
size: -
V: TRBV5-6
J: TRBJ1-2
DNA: TGTGCCAGCAGCTTGGGCGGGGGAGGGGGCTACACCTTC
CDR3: CASSLGGGGGYTF

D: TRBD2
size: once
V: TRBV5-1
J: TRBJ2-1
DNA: TGCGCCAGCAGCTCCTTCCCTAGCGGGAGGGACAATGAGCAGTTCTTC
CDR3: CASSSFPSGRDNEQFF

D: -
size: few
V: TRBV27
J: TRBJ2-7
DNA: TGTGCCAGCAGCCTGTTAGGGGCCGAGCAGTACTTC
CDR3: CASSLLGAEQYF

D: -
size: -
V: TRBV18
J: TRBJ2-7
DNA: TGTGCCAGCTCACCAGTGGCCAGGGACTACGAGCAGTACTTC
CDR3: CASSPVARDYEQYF

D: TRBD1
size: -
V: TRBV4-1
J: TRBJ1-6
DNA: TGCGCCAGCAGCCAAGTCCCCAGGGGGGCGGACTCCGGGTCACCCCTCCACTTT
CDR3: CASSQVPRGADSGSPLHF

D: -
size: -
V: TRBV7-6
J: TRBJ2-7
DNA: TGTGCCAGCAGCTTGGAAAGGGGTGGGTACGAGCAGTACTTC
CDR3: CASSLERGGYEQYF

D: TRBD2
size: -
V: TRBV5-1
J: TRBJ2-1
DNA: TGCGCCAGCAGCTTGGACCGACTAGCGGGGGGCTCCTACAATGAGCAGTTCTTC
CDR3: CASSLDRLAGGSYNEQFF

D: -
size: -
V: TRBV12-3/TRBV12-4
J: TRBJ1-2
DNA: TGTGCCAGCAGTGTCAGTGGAGGGGGCTACACCTTC
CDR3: CASSVSGGGYTF

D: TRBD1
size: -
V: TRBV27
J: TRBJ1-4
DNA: TGTGCCAGCAGTTTATCGGGGACAGGAGGGAAACTGTTTTTT
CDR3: CASSLSGTGGKLFF

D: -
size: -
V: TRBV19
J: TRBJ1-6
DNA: TGTGCCAGTAGTATCGGCTCAGGGACTTTTTTGTCACCCCTCCACTTT
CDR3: CASSIGSGTFLSPLHF

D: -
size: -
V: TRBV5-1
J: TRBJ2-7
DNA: TGCGCCAGCAGCCCCACTCAAACCTACGAGCAGTACTTC
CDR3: CASSPTQTYEQYF

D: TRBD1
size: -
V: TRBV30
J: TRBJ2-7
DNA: TGTGCCTGGAGTCCCAAATCGGGACAGGGGGCCTACGAGCAGTACTTC
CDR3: CAWSPKSGQGAYEQYF

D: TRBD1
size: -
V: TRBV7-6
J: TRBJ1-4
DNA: TGTGCCAGCAGCTTTCGGGACAGGGGGGGTGAAAAACTGTTTTTT
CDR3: CASSFRDRGGEKLFF

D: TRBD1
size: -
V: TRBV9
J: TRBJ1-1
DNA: TGTGCCAGCAGCCCCCCAGGGGGGACTGAAGCTTTCTTT
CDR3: CASSPPGGTEAFF

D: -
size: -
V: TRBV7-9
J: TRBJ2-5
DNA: TGTGCCAGCAGCTTACGGCAGGCCGGTGTTACCCAGTACTTC
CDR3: CASSLRQAGVTQYF

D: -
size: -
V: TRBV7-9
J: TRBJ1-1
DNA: TGTGCCAGCAGCGACACAAGGAGGGGATTAGGTGACACTGAAGCTTTCTTT
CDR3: CASSDTRRGLGDTEAFF

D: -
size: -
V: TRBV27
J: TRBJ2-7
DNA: TGTGCCAGCAGGTGGGGGCCTGGACCCTACGAGCAGTACTTC
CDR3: CASRWGPGPYEQYF

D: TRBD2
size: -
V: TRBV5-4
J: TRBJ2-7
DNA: TGTGCCAGCAGCCCCGACGGGGGGACTAGCGGGAGATACGAGCAGTACTTC
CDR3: CASSPDGGTSGRYEQYF

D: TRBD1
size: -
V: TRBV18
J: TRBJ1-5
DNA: TGTGCCAGCTCAATCGGGACAGGGTTTAGCCAGCCCCAGCATTTT
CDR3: CASSIGTGFSQPQHF

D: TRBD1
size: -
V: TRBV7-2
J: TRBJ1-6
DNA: TGTGCCAGCAGCTCGACAGGGGGTTATTGGCCTAATTCACCCCTCCACTTT
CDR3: CASSSTGGYWPNSPLHF

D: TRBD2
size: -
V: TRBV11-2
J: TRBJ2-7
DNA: TGTGCCAGCAGCTTAGATGGGACTAGCGGGGGGGCACTGTCCTACGAGCAGTACTTC
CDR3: CASSLDGTSGGALSYEQYF

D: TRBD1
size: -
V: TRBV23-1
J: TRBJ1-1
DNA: TGCGCCAGCAGTCAATCGTACCGTGGCGACGGGACAGGGAAGAACACTGAAGCTTTCTTT
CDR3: CASSQSYRGDGTGKNTEAFF

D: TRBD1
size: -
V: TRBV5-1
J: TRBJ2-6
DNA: TGCGCCAGCAGCTTGAACCCCCGACAGGGCTCTGGGGCCAACGTCCTGACTTTC
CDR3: CASSLNPRQGSGANVLTF

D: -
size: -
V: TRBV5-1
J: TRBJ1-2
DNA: TGCGCCAGCAGCTTGAGTCAGGGTGAAGGAATGAGCGGCTACACCTTC
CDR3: CASSLSQGEGMSGYTF

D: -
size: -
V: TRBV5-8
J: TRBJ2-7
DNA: TGTGCCAGCAGCTTGGGTAGACTTAACGAGCAGTACTTC
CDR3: CASSLGRLNEQYF

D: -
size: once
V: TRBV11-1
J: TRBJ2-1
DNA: TGTGCCAGCAGGCCCGGGACACGGGAGGCCGATGAGCAGTTCTTC
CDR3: CASRPGTREADEQFF

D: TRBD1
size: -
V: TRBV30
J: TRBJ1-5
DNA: TGTGCCTGGAGTGTAGGGACAGCTGATCAGCCCCAGCATTTT
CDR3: CAWSVGTADQPQHF

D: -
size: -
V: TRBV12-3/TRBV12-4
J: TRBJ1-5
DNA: TGTGCCAGCAGTTTAGCCGTCAATCAGCCCCAGCATTTT
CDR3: CASSLAVNQPQHF

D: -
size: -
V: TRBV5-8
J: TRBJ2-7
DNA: TGTGCCAGCAGCTTGGCGGTCGTAGCCCTCTCCTACGAGCAGTACTTC
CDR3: CASSLAVVALSYEQYF

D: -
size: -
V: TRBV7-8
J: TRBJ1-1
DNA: TGTGCCAGCAGCTGGAGGTCAGCGATGAACACTGAAGCTTTCTTT
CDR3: CASSWRSAMNTEAFF

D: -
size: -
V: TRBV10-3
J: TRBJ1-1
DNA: TGTGCCACCGCCCGGGGCACTGAAGCTTTCTTT
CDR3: CATARGTEAFF

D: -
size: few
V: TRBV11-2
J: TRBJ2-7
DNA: TGTGCCAGCAGCGTCCATTCAGGGTTTCTCTCCTACGAGCAGTACTTC
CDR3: CASSVHSGFLSYEQYF

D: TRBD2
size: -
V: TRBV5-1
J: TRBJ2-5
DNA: TGCGCCAGCAGCCCGCTCAGGGACGGGGGGGCCGGAGAGACCCAGTACTTC
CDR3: CASSPLRDGGAGETQYF

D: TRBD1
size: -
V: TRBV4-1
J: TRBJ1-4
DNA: TGCGCCAGCAGCCAGGGACAGATCGAAAAACTGTTTTTT
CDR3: CASSQGQIEKLFF

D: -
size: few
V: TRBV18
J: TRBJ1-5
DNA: TGTGCCAGCTCACCCGGGACACTAGGGAGCAATCAGCCCCAGCATTTT
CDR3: CASSPGTLGSNQPQHF

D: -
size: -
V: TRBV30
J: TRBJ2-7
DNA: TGTGCCTGGAGTCCCCTCTACGAGCAGTACTTC
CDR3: CAWSPLYEQYF

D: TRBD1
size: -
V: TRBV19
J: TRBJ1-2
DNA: TGTGCCAGTAATTCGAATCGGCAGGGGGATAGTGGCTACACCTTC
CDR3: CASNSNRQGDSGYTF